This T cell receptor beta chain was identified during a study of T-cell memory formation after mild COVID-19. Using constant-segment primers, 5'RACE produced TCR alpha and TCR beta cDNA libraries carrying sample barcodes and UMIs. TCRdb reprocessed the 5' RACE reads with MiXCR, giving one entry per CDR3 protein. The table has about 350,000 distinct CDR3 sequences, roughly 19% seen once. The V gene's germline CDR1 is SSHAT and CDR2 FNYEAQ (reference sequence). The CDR3 loop spans 13 amino acids. General observations from the study: Day 15 to 85 contracting clones showed balanced CD4/CD8; day 15 to 37 expanders favored CD4+.

A remark on this clonotype: Its antigen remains unidentified. One end of the junction does not line up with germline, which may come from a read error.

Sequencing used PBMCs or a T cell subset sorted from them (not recorded which). The receptor comes from a man aged 18 to 29 who had mild COVID-19 (a few samples of this study predate the infection). Cell type and time point are not known. The chain couples TRBV7-7 to TRBJ2-2; either TRBD1 or TRBD2 may fit D (5 bases each). CDR3 in DNA: TGTGCTAGCAGCCAAGGGACGCCCGGGGAGCTGTTTTTT. Translating it yields CASSQGTPGELFF.